This T cell receptor beta chain was captured by sequencing in a study of T cell responses to AZD1222 COVID-19 vaccine. Study results and caveats: Repertoire sampling happened only post peak T cell response.

TCRdb keeps only in-frame clones here, not all; method: immunoSEQ multiplex PCR. The data contain some 90,000 clones, about 89% of them singletons. As to this clone: Its antigen is undetermined.

Germline CDR1 SGHAT, CDR2 FQNNGV. V lost 4 bases, J lost 0 bases, and 16 bases lay in between. The CDR3 has 17 residues. The sample consisted of peripheral blood, taken 28 days after the second AZD1222 dose. The sequence came from an adult who received the AZD1222 COVID-19 vaccine. This chain uses TRBV11-2 with TRBJ2-1, with D possibly being TRBD2 (7 bases). This CDR3 is CASSSRGRGSSYNEQFF. The CDR3 DNA is TGTGCCAGCAGCTCCCGGGGGCGGGGGAGCTCCTACAATGAGCAGTTCTTC.